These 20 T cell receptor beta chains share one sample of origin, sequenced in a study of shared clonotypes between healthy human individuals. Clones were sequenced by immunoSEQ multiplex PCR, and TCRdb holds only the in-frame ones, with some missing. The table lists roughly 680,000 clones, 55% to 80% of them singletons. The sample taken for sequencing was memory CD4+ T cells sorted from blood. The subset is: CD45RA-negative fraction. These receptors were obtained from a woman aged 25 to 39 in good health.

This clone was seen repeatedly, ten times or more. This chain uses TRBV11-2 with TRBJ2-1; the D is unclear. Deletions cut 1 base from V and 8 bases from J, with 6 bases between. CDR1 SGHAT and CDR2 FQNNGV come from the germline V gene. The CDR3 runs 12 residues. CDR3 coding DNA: TGTGCCAGCAGCTTAGTGACTGATGAGCAGTTCTTC. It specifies CASSLVTDEQFF.

The CDR3 loop reads CSVLRVGDEQFF. CDR3 nucleotides: TGCAGCGTCCTCCGCGTCGGCGATGAGCAGTTCTTC. This chain connects TRBV29-1 to TRBJ2-1; no firm D call. This CDR3 region has 12 residues. Germline loops: CDR1 SQVTM, CDR2 ANQGSEA. Trimming stripped 6 bases from V and 8 bases from J, with 14 bases between.

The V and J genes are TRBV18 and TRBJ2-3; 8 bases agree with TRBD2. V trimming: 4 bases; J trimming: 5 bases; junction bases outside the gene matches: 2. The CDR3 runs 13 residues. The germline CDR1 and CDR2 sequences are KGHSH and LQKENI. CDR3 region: CASSRGTRDTQYF. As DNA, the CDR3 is TGTGCCAGCTCACGTGGGACTAGAGATACGCAGTATTTT.

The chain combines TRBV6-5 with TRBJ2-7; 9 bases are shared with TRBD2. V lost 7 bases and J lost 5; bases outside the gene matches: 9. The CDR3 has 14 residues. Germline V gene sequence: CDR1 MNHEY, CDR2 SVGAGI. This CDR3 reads CASIPGLASNEQYF. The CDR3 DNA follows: TGTGCCAGCATTCCGGGACTAGCTTCAAACGAGCAGTACTTC.

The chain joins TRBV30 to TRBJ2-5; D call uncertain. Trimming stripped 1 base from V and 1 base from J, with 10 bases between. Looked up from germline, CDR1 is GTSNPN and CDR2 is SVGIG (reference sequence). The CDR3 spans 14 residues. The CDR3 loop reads CAWSALALQETQYF. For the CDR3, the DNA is TGTGCCTGGAGTGCCCTGGCCCTCCAAGAGACCCAGTACTTC. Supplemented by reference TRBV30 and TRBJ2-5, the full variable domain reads SQTIHQWPATLVQPVGSPLSLECTVEGTSNPNLYWYRQAAGRGLQLLFYSVGIGQISSEVPQNLSASRPQDRQFILSSKKLLLSDSGFYLCAWSALALQETQYFGPGTRLLVL.

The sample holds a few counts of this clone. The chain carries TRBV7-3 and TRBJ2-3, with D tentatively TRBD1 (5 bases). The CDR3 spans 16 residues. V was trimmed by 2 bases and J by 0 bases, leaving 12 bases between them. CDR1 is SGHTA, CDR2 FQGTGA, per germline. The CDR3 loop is CASSLGAFTSTDTQYF. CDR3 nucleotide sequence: TGTGCCAGCAGCTTAGGGGCGTTCACTAGCACAGATACGCAGTATTTT.

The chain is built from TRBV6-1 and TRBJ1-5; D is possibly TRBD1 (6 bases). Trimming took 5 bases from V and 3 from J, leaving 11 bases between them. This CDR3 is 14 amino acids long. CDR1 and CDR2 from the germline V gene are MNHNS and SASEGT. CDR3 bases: TGTGCCAGCAGTTTCCAGGGGACCAATCAGCCCCAGCATTTT. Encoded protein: CASSFQGTNQPQHF.

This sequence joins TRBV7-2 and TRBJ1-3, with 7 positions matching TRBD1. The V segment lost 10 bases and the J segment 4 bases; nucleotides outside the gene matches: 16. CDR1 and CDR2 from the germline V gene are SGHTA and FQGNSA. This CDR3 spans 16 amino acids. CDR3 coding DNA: TGTGCCACCCCACGGGCAGGGGGATTATCCGGAAACACCATATATTTT. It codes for CATPRAGGLSGNTIYF. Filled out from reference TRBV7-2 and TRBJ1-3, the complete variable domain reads GAGVSQSPSNKVTEKGKDVELRCDPISGHTALYWYRQSLGQGLEFLIYFQGNSAPDKSGLPSDRFSAERTGGSVSTLTIQRTQQEDSAVYLCATPRAGGLSGNTIYFGEGSWLTVV.

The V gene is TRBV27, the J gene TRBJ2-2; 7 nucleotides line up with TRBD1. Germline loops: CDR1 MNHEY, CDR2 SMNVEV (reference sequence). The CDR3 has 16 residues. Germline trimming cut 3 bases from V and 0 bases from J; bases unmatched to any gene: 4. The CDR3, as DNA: TGTGCCAGCAGTTTTCGTCAGGGGGCGAACACCGGGGAGCTGTTTTTT. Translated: CASSFRQGANTGELFF.

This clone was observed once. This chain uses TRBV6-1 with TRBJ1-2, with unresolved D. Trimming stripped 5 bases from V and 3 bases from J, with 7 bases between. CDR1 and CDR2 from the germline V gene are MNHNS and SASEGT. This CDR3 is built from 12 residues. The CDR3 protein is CASSRGDYGYTF. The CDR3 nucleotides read TGTGCCAGCAGTCGTGGGGACTATGGCTACACCTTC.

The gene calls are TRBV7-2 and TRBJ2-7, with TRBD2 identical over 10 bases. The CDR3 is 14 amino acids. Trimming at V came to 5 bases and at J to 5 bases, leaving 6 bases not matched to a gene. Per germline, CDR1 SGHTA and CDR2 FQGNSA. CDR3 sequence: CASSPSGRVHEQYF. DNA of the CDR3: TGTGCCAGCAGCCCTAGCGGGAGAGTCCACGAGCAGTACTTC.

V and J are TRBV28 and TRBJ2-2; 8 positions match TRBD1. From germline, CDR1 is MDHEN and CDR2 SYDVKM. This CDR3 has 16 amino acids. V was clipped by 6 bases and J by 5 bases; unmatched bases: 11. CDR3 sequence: CASSPRDRGRTGELFF. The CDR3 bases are TGTGCCAGCAGCCCCCGTGACAGGGGACGTACCGGGGAGCTGTTTTTT.

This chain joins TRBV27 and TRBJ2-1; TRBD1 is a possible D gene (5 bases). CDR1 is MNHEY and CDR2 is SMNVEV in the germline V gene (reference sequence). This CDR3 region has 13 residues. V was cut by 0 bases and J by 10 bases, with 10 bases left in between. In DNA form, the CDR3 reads TGTGCCAGCAGTTTATCCAGGGATCGGGAGCAGTTCTTC. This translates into CASSLSRDREQFF.

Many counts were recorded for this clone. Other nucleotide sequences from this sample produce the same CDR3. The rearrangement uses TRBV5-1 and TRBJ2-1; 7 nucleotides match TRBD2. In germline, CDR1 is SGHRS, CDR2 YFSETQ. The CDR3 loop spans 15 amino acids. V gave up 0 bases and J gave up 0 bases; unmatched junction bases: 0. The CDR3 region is CASSLASGSYNEQFF. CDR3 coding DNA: TGCGCCAGCAGCTTGGCTAGCGGCTCCTACAATGAGCAGTTCTTC.

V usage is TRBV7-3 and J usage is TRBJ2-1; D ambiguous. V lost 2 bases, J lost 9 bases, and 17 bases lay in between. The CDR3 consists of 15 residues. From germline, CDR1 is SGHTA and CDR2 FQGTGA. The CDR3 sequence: CASSLQSAPGGEQFF. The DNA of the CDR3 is TGTGCCAGCAGCTTACAAAGCGCACCGGGCGGTGAGCAGTTCTTC. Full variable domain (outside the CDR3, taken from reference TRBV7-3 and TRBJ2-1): GAGVSQTPSNKVTEKGKYVELRCDPISGHTALYWYRQSLGQGPEFLIYFQGTGAADDSGLPNDRFFAVRPEGSVSTLKIQRTERGDSAVYLCASSLQSAPGGEQFFGPGTRLTVL.

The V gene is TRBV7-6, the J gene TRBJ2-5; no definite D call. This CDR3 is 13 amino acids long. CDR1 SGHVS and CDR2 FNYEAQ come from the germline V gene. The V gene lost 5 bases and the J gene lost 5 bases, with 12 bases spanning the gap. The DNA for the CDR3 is TGTGCCAGCAGCATATGGCCAGCGGAGACCCAGTACTTC. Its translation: CASSIWPAETQYF.

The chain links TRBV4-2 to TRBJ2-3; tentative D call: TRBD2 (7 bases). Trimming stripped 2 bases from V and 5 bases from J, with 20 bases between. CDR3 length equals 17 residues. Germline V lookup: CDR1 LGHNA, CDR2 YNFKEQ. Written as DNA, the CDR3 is TGTGCCAGCAGCCAATCGATTAGTAGGGGGGGGAGAGATACGCAGTATTTT. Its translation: CASSQSISRGGRDTQYF.

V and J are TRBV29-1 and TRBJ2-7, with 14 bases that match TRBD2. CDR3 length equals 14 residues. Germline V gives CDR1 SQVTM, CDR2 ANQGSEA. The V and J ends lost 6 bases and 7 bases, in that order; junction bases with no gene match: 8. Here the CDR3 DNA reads TGCAGCGTGGGGGGACTAGCGGGAGAGAGGGAGCAGTACTTC. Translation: CSVGGLAGEREQYF.

The CDR3 spells CASRAGWGASGYTF. CDR3 coding DNA: TGTGCCAGCAGGGCCGGTTGGGGGGCGTCTGGCTACACCTTC. The V call is TRBV28, the J call TRBJ1-2, with a tentative D call TRBD1 (6 bases). CDR1 is MDHEN and CDR2 is SYDVKM in the germline V gene. V gave up 6 bases and J gave up 7 bases, with 18 bases separating them. CDR3 length equals 14 residues.

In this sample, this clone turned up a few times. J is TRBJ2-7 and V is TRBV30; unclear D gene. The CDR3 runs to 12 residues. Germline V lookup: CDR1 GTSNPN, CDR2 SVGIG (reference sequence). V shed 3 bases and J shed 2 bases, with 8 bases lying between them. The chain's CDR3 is CAWRSYTYEQYF. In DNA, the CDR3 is TGTGCCTGGAGAAGCTACACCTACGAGCAGTACTTC.